One sample yielded the 9 T cell receptor beta chains listed below, sequenced in a study of CD8 T cells in ankylosing spondylitis. Notes on the study in general: For ankylosing spondylitis blood, a TCR beta motif of eight or nine highly homologous variants appeared characteristic.

Antigens of these TCRs are unknown. TCRdb analysed the 5' RACE reads with MiXCR anew, one entry per CDR3 protein. The table includes 300,000 to 400,000 distinct CDR3 sequences, more than 20% detected once. Sequencing was performed on blood, either unsorted or a sorted T cell fraction (not recorded which). Receptors were obtained from a male donor with ankylosing spondylitis.

The J gene is TRBJ2-7, the V gene TRBV20-1, with 11 positions matching TRBD2. Germline CDR1 and CDR2: DFQATT and SNEGSKA (reference sequence). The CDR3 is 15 amino acids. V trimming: 3 bases; J trimming: 7 bases; junction bases outside the gene matches: 11. CDR3 protein: CSARLTSGTRREQYF. The CDR3 bases are TGCAGTGCTAGGTTGACTAGCGGGACCCGGAGGGAGCAGTACTTC.

The rearrangement joins TRBV29-1 to TRBJ1-5; D uncertain. Germline values: CDR1 SQVTM, CDR2 ANQGSEA. Trimming removed 4 bases at V and 0 bases at J, with 7 bases between. The CDR3 loop spans 13 amino acids. CDR3 protein: CSVGQDSNQPQHF. CDR3 DNA: TGCAGCGTTGGGCAGGATAGCAATCAGCCCCAGCATTTT. The entire variable domain, with the rest obtained from reference TRBV29-1 and TRBJ1-5, is as follows: SAVISQKPSRDICQRGTSLTIQCQVDSQVTMMFWYRQQPGQSLTLIATANQGSEATYESGFVIDKFPISRPNLTFSTLTVSNMSPEDSSIYLCSVGQDSNQPQHFGDGTRLSIL.

This clonotype was counted many times. The CDR3 region is CASSANGYEQYF. The CDR3 DNA reads as TGCGCCAGCAGCGCCAACGGTTACGAGCAGTACTTC. The rearrangement uses TRBV5-1 and TRBJ2-7, with unresolved D. The ends were cut back, 4 bases at V and 4 bases at J, with 9 bases in the middle. Germline CDR1 reads SGHRS; CDR2 reads YFSETQ. CDR3 length: 12 amino acids.

J is TRBJ2-3 and V is TRBV18, with TRBD2 matching over 10 bases. Germline values: CDR1 KGHSH, CDR2 LQKENI. J gave up 5 bases and V 0 bases, and 5 bases lay outside the gene matches. The CDR3 consists of 16 residues. Here the CDR3 DNA reads TGTGCCAGCTCACCACCAGCGGGAGGGCCTCAAGATACGCAGTATTTT. Amino acid sequence: CASSPPAGGPQDTQYF. Full variable domain (missing parts from reference TRBV18 and TRBJ2-3): NAGVMQNPRHLVRRRGQEARLRCSPMKGHSHVYWYRQLPEEGLKFMVYLQKENIIDESGMPKERFSAEFPKEGPSILRIQQVVRGDSAAYFCASSPPAGGPQDTQYFGPGTRLTVL.

In this sample, this clonotype turned up a few times. The rearrangement links TRBV5-1 to TRBJ1-6; 11 bases map to TRBD1. The CDR3 runs to 15 residues. Trimming took 4 bases from V and 8 from J; bases not matched to a gene: 5. The germline V gene has CDR1 SGHRS and CDR2 YFSETQ. The CDR3 DNA sequence: TGCGCCAGCAGCCTAGGACAGGGGGCTTATTCACCCCTCCACTTT. Encoded protein: CASSLGQGAYSPLHF.

DNA for the CDR3: TGCAGTGCTAGTTCGCGGCAAGAGACCCAGTACTTC. Its protein product is CSASSRQETQYF. V usage is TRBV20-1 and J usage is TRBJ2-5; unclear D gene. V shed 3 bases and J shed 2 bases, with 7 bases lying between them. The CDR3 has 12 residues. Germline values: CDR1 DFQATT, CDR2 SNEGSKA (reference sequence).

This clonotype was recorded a few times. V usage is TRBV6-2 or TRBV6-3 and J usage is TRBJ1-5, with a possible D match to TRBD1 (6 bases). This CDR3 contains 12 residues. Per germline, CDR1 MNHEY and CDR2 SVGEGT. V lost 6 bases and J 10 bases, leaving 13 bases between the germline ends. The DNA for the CDR3 is TGTGCCAGCAGAACAGGGTTCTTCCCCCAGCATTTT. It codes for CASRTGFFPQHF.

This rearrangement joins TRBV20-1 to TRBJ2-3; D is possibly TRBD2 (6 bases). The V end lost 5 bases, the J end lost 3 bases, and 18 bases lay between the germline ends. The CDR3 is 15 residues long. Germline-derived CDR1 and CDR2 are DFQATT and SNEGSKA (reference sequence). The CDR3 coding sequence is TGCAGTGCTGCTCCCGGCGGGGAGAGGACAGATACGCAGTATTTT. This sequence encodes CSAAPGGERTDTQYF.

This clonotype was seen a handful of times. The chain is built from TRBV3-1 and TRBJ2-5, with 12 bases identical to TRBD2. Looked up from germline, CDR1 is LGHDT and CDR2 is YNNKEL (reference sequence). The CDR3 is made up of 16 amino acids. J gave up 5 bases and V 1 base, and 5 bases lay outside the gene matches. CDR3 nucleotides: TGTGCCAGCAGCCAAGGCCTAGCGGGGGGGGAGGAGACCCAGTACTTC. It codes for CASSQGLAGGEETQYF.